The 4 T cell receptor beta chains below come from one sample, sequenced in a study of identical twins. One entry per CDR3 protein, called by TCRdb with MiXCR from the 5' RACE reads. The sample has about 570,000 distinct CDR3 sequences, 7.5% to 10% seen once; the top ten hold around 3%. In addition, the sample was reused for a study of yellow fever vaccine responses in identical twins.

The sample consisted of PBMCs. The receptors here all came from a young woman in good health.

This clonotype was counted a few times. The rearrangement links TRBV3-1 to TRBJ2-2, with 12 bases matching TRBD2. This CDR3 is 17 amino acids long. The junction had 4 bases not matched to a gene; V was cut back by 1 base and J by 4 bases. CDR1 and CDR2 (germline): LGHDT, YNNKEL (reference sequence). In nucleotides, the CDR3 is TGTGCCAGCAGCCAAGGGCCGACTAGCGGGAGCACCGGGGAGCTGTTTTTT. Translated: CASSQGPTSGSTGELFF.

This CDR3 reads CASRTGASRRANVLTF. The CDR3 DNA follows: TGTGCCAGTCGGACAGGGGCGTCCCGCAGGGCCAACGTCCTGACTTTC. This chain links TRBV12-3 or TRBV12-4 with TRBJ2-6; the match to TRBD1 covers 9 bases. This CDR3 has 16 residues. Trimming removed 9 bases from V and 5 bases from J; junction bases left unmatched: 11.

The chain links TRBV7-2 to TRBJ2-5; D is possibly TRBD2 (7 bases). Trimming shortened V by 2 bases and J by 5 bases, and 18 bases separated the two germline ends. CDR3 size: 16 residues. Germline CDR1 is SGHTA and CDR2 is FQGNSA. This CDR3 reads CASSLSLGGRRETQYF. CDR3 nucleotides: TGTGCCAGCAGCTTAAGTCTCGGGGGGCGGCGGGAGACCCAGTACTTC.

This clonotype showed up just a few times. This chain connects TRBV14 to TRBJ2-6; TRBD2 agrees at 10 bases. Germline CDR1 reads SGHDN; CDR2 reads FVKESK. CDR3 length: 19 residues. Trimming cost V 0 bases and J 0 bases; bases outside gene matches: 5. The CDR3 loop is CASSQDIGTSDSGANVLTF. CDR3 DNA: TGTGCCAGCAGCCAAGATATTGGGACTAGCGACTCTGGGGCCAACGTCCTGACTTTC.